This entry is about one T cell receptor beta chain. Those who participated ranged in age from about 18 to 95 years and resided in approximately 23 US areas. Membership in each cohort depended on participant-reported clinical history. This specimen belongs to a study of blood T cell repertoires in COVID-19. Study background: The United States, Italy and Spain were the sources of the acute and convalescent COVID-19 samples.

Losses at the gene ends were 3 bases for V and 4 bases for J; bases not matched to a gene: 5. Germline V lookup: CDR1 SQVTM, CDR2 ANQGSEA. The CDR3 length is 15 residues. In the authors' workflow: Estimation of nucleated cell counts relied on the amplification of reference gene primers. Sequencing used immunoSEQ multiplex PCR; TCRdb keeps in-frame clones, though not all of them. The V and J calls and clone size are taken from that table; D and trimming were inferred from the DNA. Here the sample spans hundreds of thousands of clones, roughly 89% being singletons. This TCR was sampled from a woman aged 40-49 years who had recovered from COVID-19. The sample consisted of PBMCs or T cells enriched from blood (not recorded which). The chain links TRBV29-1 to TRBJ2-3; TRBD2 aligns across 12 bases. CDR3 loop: CSVDLAGGFADTQYF. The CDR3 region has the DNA TGCAGCGTTGATCTAGCGGGAGGGTTCGCAGATACGCAGTATTTT.